What follows describes a single TCR beta chain. The antigen is unknown. CDR1 SGHVS and CDR2 FQNEAQ come from the germline V gene. V dropped 3 bases and J dropped 5 bases, with 8 bases sitting between them. This CDR3 contains 13 residues. PCR amplification relied on 60 Vbeta primers (plus 13 Jbeta primers). Using immunoSEQ multiplex PCR, the repertoire was profiled, and TCRdb retains in-frame clones only, with some absent. The table lists about 200,000 clones, around nine tenths of them singletons. The data stem from a study of cytomegalovirus exposure and HLA in healthy donors. Study results and caveats: In a later analysis, the majority of CMV-associated beta chains seemingly showed HLA restriction. V segments that were indistinguishable, TRBV6-2 and TRBV6-3 among them, were omitted from analysis. About 87% or about 30% of the time was how often most TCR beta V segments were productive, according to an earlier analysis. Versus the approximately 700-donor mean, an Asian-associated ancestry cluster reportedly showed fewer N-insertions in a later analysis.

J is TRBJ2-1 and V is TRBV7-8, with D perhaps TRBD2 (6 bases). Sequencing was done on a sample of PBMCs. The TCR was taken from a woman aged 25 to 39 in good health and CMV-seronegative. The CDR3 coding sequence is TGTGCCAGCAGCTTCCGGGAGAACAATGAGCAGTTCTTC. Encoded protein: CASSFRENNEQFF.